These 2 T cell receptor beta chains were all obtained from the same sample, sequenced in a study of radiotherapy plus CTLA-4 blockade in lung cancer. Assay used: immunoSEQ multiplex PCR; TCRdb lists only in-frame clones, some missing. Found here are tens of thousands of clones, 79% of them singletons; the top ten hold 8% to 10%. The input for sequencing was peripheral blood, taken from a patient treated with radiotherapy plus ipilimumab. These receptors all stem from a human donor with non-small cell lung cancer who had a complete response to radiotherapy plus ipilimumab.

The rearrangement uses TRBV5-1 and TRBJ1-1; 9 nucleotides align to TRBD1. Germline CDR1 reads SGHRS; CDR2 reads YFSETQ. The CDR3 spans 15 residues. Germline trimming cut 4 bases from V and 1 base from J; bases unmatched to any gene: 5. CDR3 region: CASSTEQGANTEAFF. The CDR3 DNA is TGCGCCAGCAGCACCGAACAGGGGGCGAACACTGAAGCTTTCTTT.

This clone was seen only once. Written as DNA, the CDR3 is TGTGCCAGCAGCTTGGTAATGGTGGCTCGTGAGTACGAGCAGTACTTC. Amino acids: CASSLVMVAREYEQYF. This chain joins TRBV5-6 and TRBJ2-7, with no clear D. The CDR3 totals 16 residues. Germline V gene lookup returns CDR1 SGHDT and CDR2 YYEEEE. The V and J ends lost 0 bases and 4 bases respectively, with 17 bases between them.